One and the same sample provided the 13 T cell receptor beta chains below, sequenced in a study of response to subunit inactivated influenza vaccine (dated by TCRdb to the late 2010s). The library was obtained by RT-PCR. Sequencing was performed on an Illumina HiSeq 2500. The raw public data were reprocessed by TCRdb itself: fastp quality trimming at Q25, MiXCR clonotype calling, in-frame beta chains only. Every entry covers one CDR3 protein and lists the most common genes and DNA from its rows. The sample includes some 850,000 distinct CDR3 sequences, with 15% to 20% observed a single time. The top ten hold approximately 11% of the sample. Source: PBMCs from blood, taken about 5 days after vaccination. Source of these receptors: a man aged 45-60 years who received an inactivated influenza vaccine. Donor details come from another sample of the same person, matched by shared clones.

The chain recombines TRBV7-9 with TRBJ1-1; D not resolved. This CDR3 is 14 amino acids long. V gave up 4 bases and J gave up 3 bases, with 12 bases separating them. The germline V gene has CDR1 SEHNR and CDR2 FQNEAQ (reference sequence). The CDR3 here is CASSSPGRYTEAFF. Written as DNA, the CDR3 is TGTGCCAGCAGCTCCCCTGGACGTTACACTGAAGCTTTCTTT.

This sequence joins TRBV12-3 or TRBV12-4 and TRBJ1-6; D perhaps matches TRBD1 (5 bases). Trimming cost V 8 bases and J 3 bases, with 17 bases left between them. CDR3 length: 16 amino acids. In DNA, the CDR3 is TGTGCCAGCCTCCCTGGGGGTGCGAACTATAATTCACCCCTCCACTTT. It encodes CASLPGGANYNSPLHF.

This clonotype was counted between two and nine times. V and J are TRBV7-2 and TRBJ2-3, with D tentatively TRBD1 (7 bases). CDR3 length: 16 amino acids. Germline V gene lookup returns CDR1 SGHTA and CDR2 FQGNSA. V lost 5 bases and J 0 bases, leaving 15 bases between the germline ends. CDR3 nucleotides: TGTGCCAGCAGCCTCGGCAGGGGGGCCAGCACAGATACGCAGTATTTT. Residues: CASSLGRGASTDTQYF.

Written as DNA, the CDR3 is TGTGCCAGCAGCTACACCGGGACTACCTACAATGAGCAGTTCTTC. The encoded protein is CASSYTGTTYNEQFF. The genes are TRBV7-2 and TRBJ2-1; 7 nucleotides line up with TRBD2. V lost 4 bases, J lost 2 bases, and 5 bases stayed unmatched. CDR3 length: 15 residues. Per the germline V gene, CDR1 is SGHTA and CDR2 is FQGNSA.

This chain links TRBV5-1 with TRBJ2-1; TRBD2 aligns across 7 bases. Trimming removed 5 bases from V and 5 bases from J; junction bases left unmatched: 7. Germline V gene sequence: CDR1 SGHRS, CDR2 YFSETQ. The CDR3 contains 14 residues. The CDR3 sequence: CASRGGVLDNEQFF. The CDR3 DNA is TGCGCCAGCAGGGGGGGGGTTCTGGACAATGAGCAGTTCTTC.

The chain employs TRBV12-3 or TRBV12-4 and TRBJ1-1, with no clear D. The CDR3 totals 11 residues. With 10 bases removed from V and 4 bases from J, the gap between germline ends came to 10 bases. The CDR3 loop is CATTVTTEAFF. CDR3 coding DNA: TGTGCCACAACAGTTACCACTGAAGCTTTCTTT.

A few counts support this clonotype. V and J are TRBV15 and TRBJ2-3; 8 bases agree with TRBD2. The CDR3 is made up of 15 amino acids. Germline V gives CDR1 LNHNV, CDR2 YYDKDF (reference sequence). Trimming cost V 4 bases and J 2 bases; bases outside gene matches: 5. Here the CDR3 reads CATSKTSGFTDTQYF. CDR3 in DNA: TGTGCCACCAGCAAAACTAGCGGCTTCACAGATACGCAGTATTTT.

The chain employs TRBV7-9 and TRBJ2-5; 10 nucleotides align to TRBD2. J was trimmed by 5 bases and V by 5 bases; bases with no gene match: 8. Germline assignment: CDR1 SEHNR and CDR2 FQNEAQ (reference sequence). The CDR3 length is 15 residues. CDR3 nucleotides: TGTGCCAGCAGCCGAATAGCGGGAGGACAGGAGACCCAGTACTTC. It encodes CASSRIAGGQETQYF. Full variable domain (rest looked up from reference TRBV7-9 and TRBJ2-5): DTGVSQNPRHKITKRGQNVTFRCDPISEHNRLYWYRQTLGQGPEFLTYFQNEAQLEKSRLLSDRFSAERPKGSFSTLEIQRTEQGDSAMYLCASSRIAGGQETQYFGPGTRLLVL.

This clonotype was counted a few times. V is TRBV12-3 or TRBV12-4 and J is TRBJ2-5; no firm D call. The germline V and J ends were trimmed by 5 bases and 6 bases, with 10 bases remaining between them. CDR3 length equals 12 residues. CDR3 in DNA: TGTGCCAGCAGTCCCTTGAAGAAGACCCAGTACTTC. The encoded protein is CASSPLKKTQYF.

This clonotype showed up many times. The rearrangement links TRBV7-8 to TRBJ2-7, with 7 bases lining up with TRBD1. Per the germline V gene, CDR1 is SGHVS and CDR2 is FQNEAQ. The CDR3 contains 15 residues. After removal of 0 bases from V and 6 bases from J, the junction contained 8 bases not matched to a gene. The CDR3 sequence is CASSLAYTGVGEQYF. The CDR3 nucleotides are TGTGCCAGCAGCTTAGCATACACAGGGGTGGGCGAGCAGTACTTC.

The CDR3 region has the DNA TGCAGTGCGGAAAGACTAGCGGGAGCGGGTTACAATGAGCAGTTCTTC. Its protein is CSAERLAGAGYNEQFF. The chain couples TRBV20-1 to TRBJ2-1; TRBD2 aligns across 12 bases. V lost 6 bases and J lost 4; bases outside the gene matches: 10. Looked up from germline, CDR1 is DFQATT and CDR2 is SNEGSKA (reference sequence). The CDR3 has 16 residues.

The rearrangement links TRBV2 to TRBJ2-1, with 9 bases identical to TRBD1. After removal of 4 bases from V and 8 bases from J, the junction contained 6 bases not matched to a gene. The CDR3 consists of 14 residues. The germline V gene has CDR1 SNHLY and CDR2 FYNNEI. For the CDR3, the DNA is TGTGCCAGCAGTGCGGACAGGGGAGGTGATGAGCAGTTCTTC. This translates into CASSADRGGDEQFF. Together with reference TRBV2 and TRBJ2-1, the CDR3 gives the full variable domain: EPEVTQTPSHQVTQMGQEVILRCVPISNHLYFYWYRQILGQKVEFLVSFYNNEISEKSEIFDDQFSVERPDGSNFTLKIRSTKLEDSAMYFCASSADRGGDEQFFGPGTRLTVL.

This clonotype has more than one count but fewer than ten. V is TRBV20-1 and J is TRBJ1-5; tentative D call: TRBD1 (6 bases). Per germline, CDR1 DFQATT and CDR2 SNEGSKA (reference sequence). CDR3 size: 15 residues. The V end lost 6 bases, the J end lost 4 bases, and 19 bases lay between the germline ends. The CDR3 here is CSAPGGGATNQPQHF. Written as DNA, the CDR3 is TGCAGTGCACCCGGTGGGGGCGCCACTAATCAGCCCCAGCATTTT.